This entry lists 22 T cell receptor beta chains sequenced from one sample in a study of OX40 agonist ivuxolimab in advanced cancers. The data were produced by immunoSEQ multiplex PCR, yet TCRdb's version contains in-frame clones alone and is incomplete. The sample yields tens of thousands of clones, 82% seen once. The sequencing here drew on CD4+ or CD8+ T cells sorted from blood, taken in a trial of the OX40 agonist ivuxolimab. The receptors were gathered from an adult with an advanced solid tumor such as melanoma, head and neck, liver or kidney cancer.

The chain uses TRBV18 and TRBJ1-5; D not resolved. V dropped 6 bases and J dropped 5 bases, with 20 bases sitting between them. Germline CDR1 and CDR2: KGHSH and LQKENI. CDR3 size: 16 residues. This chain's CDR3 is CASSPLATSGYQPQHF. CDR3 bases: TGTGCCAGCTCCCCGCTCGCGACAAGCGGGTATCAGCCCCAGCATTTT.

The chain couples TRBV6-1 to TRBJ1-5, with TRBD1 identical over 9 bases. Germline CDR1 reads MNHNS; CDR2 reads SASEGT. The CDR3 consists of 13 residues. Trimming removed 10 bases from V and 7 bases from J; junction bases left unmatched: 8. The CDR3 loop reads CATTGQGGQPQHF. The CDR3 DNA reads TGTGCCACCACGGGACAGGGAGGACAGCCCCAGCATTTT.

Note on this clone: This sample also contains other DNA sequences that code for the same CDR3. The chain links TRBV7-9 to TRBJ2-7; D might be TRBD1 (5 bases). This CDR3 spans 12 amino acids. Germline CDR1 is SEHNR and CDR2 is FQNEAQ (reference sequence). With 2 bases removed from V and 4 bases from J, the gap between germline ends came to 6 bases. The CDR3 DNA reads TGTGCCAGCAGCTTACAGGGATACGAGCAGTACTTC. It codes for CASSLQGYEQYF.

The V and J genes are TRBV4-2 and TRBJ2-5, with D perhaps TRBD1 (5 bases). Near its end, the DNA agrees better with TRBJ2-7, so the J call may be wrong. Germline values: CDR1 LGHNA, CDR2 YNFKEQ. This CDR3 has 15 residues. CDR3: CASSLDSPSSYEQYF. The CDR3 bases are TGTGCCAGCAGCCTCGACAGCCCTAGCTCCTACGAGCAGTACTTC.

The genes are TRBV5-4 and TRBJ1-2; D is unresolved. Trimming pared 2 bases from V and 4 bases from J, leaving 15 bases between. From germline, CDR1 is SGHNT and CDR2 YYREEE (reference sequence). CDR3 size: 15 residues. In DNA, the CDR3 is TGTGCCAGCAGCTTAGGTATAGGCTACCCCTATGGCTACACCTTC. It encodes CASSLGIGYPYGYTF.

This clone was observed once. The chain uses TRBV21-1 and TRBJ2-4. TRBV21-1 is designated a pseudogene. This CDR3 region has 17 residues. CDR3 coding DNA: TGTGCCAGCAGCAACTCTATGGCGAAGAGCATTAAAAACATTCAGTACTTC. Its translation is CASSNSMAKSIKNIQYF.

J is TRBJ1-6 and V is TRBV5-1; TRBD1 might be the D (5 bases). Germline lookup yields CDR1 SGHRS and CDR2 YFSETQ. Trimming left V 4 bases short and J 9 bases short, with 17 bases between. The CDR3 sequence is 15 residues long. The DNA for the CDR3 is TGCGCCAGCAGCGCTGCAGGGTGGGAGGGTTCACCCCTCCACTTT. Residues: CASSAAGWEGSPLHF.

The rearrangement joins TRBV5-4 to TRBJ2-3, with TRBD2 matching over 8 bases. Germline values: CDR1 SGHNT, CDR2 YYREEE (reference sequence). The CDR3 has 16 amino acids. Trimming took 2 bases from V and 6 from J; bases not matched to a gene: 11. The CDR3 region has the DNA TGTGCCAGCAGCTTCCGACTCGCGGGGGGCCGGGATACGCAGTATTTT. Translated: CASSFRLAGGRDTQYF.

The chain joins TRBV19 to TRBJ1-1, with D maybe TRBD1 (6 bases). Germline CDR1 LNHDA, CDR2 SQIVND (reference sequence). This CDR3 is 14 amino acids long. V lost 7 bases and J 2 bases, leaving 14 bases between the germline ends. This CDR3 is CASTAQGRNTEAFF. Here the CDR3 DNA reads TGTGCCAGTACCGCACAGGGTCGTAACACTGAAGCTTTCTTT.

Only a few counts were recorded for this clone. The chain joins TRBV5-1 to TRBJ2-2, with D possibly TRBD1 on 8 matching bases. This CDR3 contains 16 residues. V was clipped by 3 bases and J by 6 bases, with 18 bases between them. Germline CDR1 reads SGHRS; CDR2 reads YFSETQ. CDR3 loop: CASSWGGQAAAGELFF. In nucleotides, the CDR3 is TGCGCCAGCAGCTGGGGGGGACAGGCTGCCGCCGGGGAGCTGTTTTTT.

V is TRBV4-3 and J is TRBJ2-3, with 9 bases identical to TRBD2. CDR3 size: 17 residues. The germline CDR1 and CDR2 sequences are LGHNA and YSLEER. With V trimmed by 0 bases and J by 4 bases, 8 bases remained unmatched. CDR3 in amino acids: CASSQDRASGVADTQYF. In nucleotides, the CDR3 is TGCGCCAGCAGCCAAGATCGGGCTAGCGGGGTAGCAGATACGCAGTATTTT.

This chain joins TRBV19 and TRBJ2-2, with TRBD2 matching over 11 bases. CDR3 length: 15 amino acids. Trimming removed 7 bases from V and 6 bases from J; junction bases left unmatched: 7. Germline CDR1 reads LNHDA; CDR2 reads SQIVND (reference sequence). The CDR3: CASTPVAGGPGELFF. CDR3 sequence (DNA): TGTGCCAGTACCCCGGTAGCGGGGGGGCCCGGGGAGCTGTTTTTT.

The chain carries TRBV7-2 and TRBJ2-6; D ambiguous. V shed 1 base and J shed 4 bases, with 8 bases lying between them. The CDR3 is made up of 15 amino acids. Germline V gene lookup returns CDR1 SGHTA and CDR2 FQGNSA. The CDR3 here is CASSLEVGGANVLTF. Written as DNA, the CDR3 is TGTGCCAGCAGCTTAGAGGTTGGGGGGGCCAACGTCCTGACTTTC.

This clone was detected only once. This chain connects TRBV7-2 to TRBJ2-7; D is unresolved. CDR1 SGHTA and CDR2 FQGNSA come from the germline V gene. V lost 1 base, J lost 2 bases, and 9 bases lay in between. This CDR3 spans 14 amino acids. CDR3: CASSLVTQAYEQYF. The CDR3 DNA sequence: TGTGCCAGCAGCTTAGTAACTCAAGCCTACGAGCAGTACTTC. The variable domain in full, with the rest retrieved from reference TRBV7-2 and TRBJ2-7, is GAGVSQSPSNKVTEKGKDVELRCDPISGHTALYWYRQSLGQGLEFLIYFQGNSAPDKSGLPSDRFSAERTGGSVSTLTIQRTQQEDSAVYLCASSLVTQAYEQYFGPGTRLTVT.

The V gene is TRBV4-2, the J gene TRBJ1-5; weak D call: TRBD1 (5 bases). The germline gives CDR1 LGHNA, CDR2 YNFKEQ. The CDR3 is made up of 17 amino acids. The germline V and J ends were trimmed by 0 bases and 1 base, with 13 bases remaining between them. CDR3 loop: CASSQDRAGRSNQPQHF. The CDR3, as DNA: TGTGCCAGCAGCCAAGATAGGGCAGGGAGAAGCAATCAGCCCCAGCATTTT.

V gene TRBV11-3 combines with J gene TRBJ2-1; 8 positions match TRBD2. Germline CDR1 and CDR2: SGHNT and YENEEA. V lost 1 base, J lost 10 bases, and 3 bases stayed unmatched. This CDR3 comprises 13 residues. CDR3 sequence (DNA): TGTGCCAGCAGCTTAGTCGGACTAGCAGAGCAGTTCTTC. Protein sequence: CASSLVGLAEQFF. The full variable domain, completed using reference TRBV11-3 and TRBJ2-1, is EAGVVQSPRYKIIEKKQPVAFWCNPISGHNTLYWYLQNLGQGPELLIRYENEEAVDDSQLPKDRFSAERLKGVDSTLKIQPAELGDSAVYLCASSLVGLAEQFFGPGTRLTVL.

This clone has just one count. V usage is TRBV7-2 and J usage is TRBJ1-2, with 7 bases lining up with TRBD1. There are 16 residues in the CDR3. Per the germline V gene, CDR1 is SGHTA and CDR2 is FQGNSA. J gave up 0 bases and V 6 bases, and 10 bases lay outside the gene matches. The CDR3 region has the DNA TGTGCCAGCAGTTCAGGGGGACAGAGAGCTAACTATGGCTACACCTTC. This translates into CASSSGGQRANYGYTF.

This chain uses TRBV5-1 with TRBJ2-7, with 10 bases fitting TRBD1. The CDR3 extends over 15 amino acids. Germline CDR1 SGHRS, CDR2 YFSETQ. Trimming took 3 bases from V and 7 from J; bases not matched to a gene: 10. CDR3 DNA sequence: TGCGCCAGCAGCTGGACAGGGGGTGGGCCTGGGGAGCAGTACTTC. Its protein product is CASSWTGGGPGEQYF.

V and J are TRBV18 and TRBJ2-1; no clear D gene. Trimming cost V 3 bases and J 6 bases, with 9 bases left between them. Germline values: CDR1 KGHSH, CDR2 LQKENI. This CDR3 comprises 13 residues. CDR3 coding DNA: TGTGCCAGCTCACCTTACATTGGCAATGAGCAGTTCTTC. Translation: CASSPYIGNEQFF.

The chain couples TRBV6-1 to TRBJ1-5; D is uncertain. This CDR3 has 18 amino acids. CDR1 and CDR2 (germline): MNHNS, SASEGT. Trimming shortened V by 1 base and J by 1 base, and 17 bases separated the two germline ends. For the CDR3, the DNA is TGTGCCAGCAGTGAAGTCACAGCGGGAAGAAGGAGCAATCAGCCCCAGCATTTT. Its protein is CASSEVTAGRRSNQPQHF.

This clone came up once. V gene TRBV7-9 combines with J gene TRBJ2-3; a possible D gene is TRBD2 (6 bases). CDR1 is SEHNR and CDR2 is FQNEAQ in the germline V gene (reference sequence). Deletions cut 1 base from V and 3 bases from J, with 11 bases between. The CDR3 is 15 residues long. CDR3 sequence: CASSLGGGPTDTQYF. The CDR3 DNA follows: TGTGCCAGCAGCTTAGGTGGAGGGCCGACAGATACGCAGTATTTT.

The V call is TRBV6-1, the J call TRBJ2-3, with unresolved D. The CDR3 runs 12 residues. Trimming removed 3 bases from V and 4 bases from J, with 5 bases in between. Germline CDR1 MNHNS, CDR2 SASEGT. The CDR3 protein is CASSEGSDTQYF. Written as DNA, the CDR3 is TGTGCCAGCAGTGAGGGGTCAGATACGCAGTATTTT.